The T cell receptor beta chain under discussion was sequenced for a study of beta chain features in type 1 diabetes. Study-wide results and caveats: The study found fewer insertions and more deletions at VDJ junctions in type 1 diabetes patients. Any PCR bias toward short templates would affect both groups alike.

Averaging around 110 mL, one heparinised blood draw came from each individual donor. Via the markers CD45RO/CCR7/CD25/CD127/CD95/CD27, stem cell-like memory, regulatory, central memory and naive CD4+ cells were sorted. Of note for this clone: Its specificity is unknown.

Reverse transcribing all isolated RNA meant expressed TCRB transcripts were sequenced. Produced via immunoSEQ multiplex PCR; TCRdb's table is partial and in-frame only. The sample consists of 900,000 or so clones, roughly a sixth of them appearing once. The CDR3 consists of 16 residues. Deletions cut 0 bases from V and 3 bases from J, with 13 bases between. The germline CDR1 and CDR2 sequences are SGDLS and YYNGEE. Sequences were obtained from naive CD4+ T cells from blood. This receptor was identified in a woman younger than 30 in good health. This chain links TRBV9 with TRBJ2-1; D is unclear. CDR3 in amino acids: CASSVDPGNRYNEQFF. CDR3 nucleotide sequence: TGTGCCAGCAGCGTAGACCCCGGAAACCGCTACAATGAGCAGTTCTTC.